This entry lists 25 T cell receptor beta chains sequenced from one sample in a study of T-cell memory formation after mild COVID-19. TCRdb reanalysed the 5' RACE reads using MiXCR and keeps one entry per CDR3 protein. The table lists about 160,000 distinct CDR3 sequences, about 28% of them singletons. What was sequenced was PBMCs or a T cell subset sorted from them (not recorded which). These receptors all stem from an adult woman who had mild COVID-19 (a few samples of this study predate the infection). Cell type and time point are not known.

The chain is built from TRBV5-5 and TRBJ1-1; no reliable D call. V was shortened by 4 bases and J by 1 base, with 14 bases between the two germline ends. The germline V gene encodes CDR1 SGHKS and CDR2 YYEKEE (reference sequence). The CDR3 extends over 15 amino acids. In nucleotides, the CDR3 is TGTGCCAGCAGCGGCGGGCTCCTTGGGAACACTGAAGCTTTCTTT. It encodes CASSGGLLGNTEAFF.

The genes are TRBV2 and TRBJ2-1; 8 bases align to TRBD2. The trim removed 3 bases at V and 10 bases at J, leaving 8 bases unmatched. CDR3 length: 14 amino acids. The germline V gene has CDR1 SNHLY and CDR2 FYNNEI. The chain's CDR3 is CASSDNRGGGEQFF. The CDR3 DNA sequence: TGTGCCAGCAGTGATAACCGGGGGGGCGGAGAGCAGTTCTTC.

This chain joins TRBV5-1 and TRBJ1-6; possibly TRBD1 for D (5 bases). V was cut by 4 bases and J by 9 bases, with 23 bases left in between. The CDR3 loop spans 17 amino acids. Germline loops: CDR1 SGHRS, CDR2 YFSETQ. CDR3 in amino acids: CASSQYPPGTDISPLHF. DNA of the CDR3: TGCGCCAGCAGCCAGTATCCACCCGGGACCGACATTTCACCCCTCCACTTT. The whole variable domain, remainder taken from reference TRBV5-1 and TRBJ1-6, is KAGVTQTPRYLIKTRGQQVTLSCSPISGHRSVSWYQQTPGQGLQFLFEYFSETQRNKGNFPGRFSGRQFSNSRSEMNVSTLELGDSALYLCASSQYPPGTDISPLHFGNGTRLTVT.

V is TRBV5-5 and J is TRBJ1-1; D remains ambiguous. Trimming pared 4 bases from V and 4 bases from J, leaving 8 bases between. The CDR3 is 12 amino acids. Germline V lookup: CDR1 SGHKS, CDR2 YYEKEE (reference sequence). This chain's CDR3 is CASSREVTEAFF. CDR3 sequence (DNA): TGTGCCAGCAGCCGCGAAGTCACTGAAGCTTTCTTT. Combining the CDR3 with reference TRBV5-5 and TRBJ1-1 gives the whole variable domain DAGVTQSPTHLIKTRGQQVTLRCSPISGHKSVSWYQQVLGQGPQFIFQYYEKEERGRGNFPDRFSARQFPNYSSELNVNALLLGDSALYLCASSREVTEAFFGQGTRLTVV.

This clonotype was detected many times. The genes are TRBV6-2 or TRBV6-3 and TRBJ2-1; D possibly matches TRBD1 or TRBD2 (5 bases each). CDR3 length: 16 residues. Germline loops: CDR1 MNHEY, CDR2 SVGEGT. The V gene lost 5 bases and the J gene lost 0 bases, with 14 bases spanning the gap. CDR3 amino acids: CASSNPGPSSYNEQFF. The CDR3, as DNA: TGTGCCAGCAGTAACCCGGGACCGAGCTCCTACAATGAGCAGTTCTTC.

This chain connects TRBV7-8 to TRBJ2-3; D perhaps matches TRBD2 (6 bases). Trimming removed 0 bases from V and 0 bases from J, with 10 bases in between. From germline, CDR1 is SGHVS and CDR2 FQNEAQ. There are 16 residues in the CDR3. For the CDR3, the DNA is TGTGCCAGCAGCTTAGCAGGCGGGGCTAGCACAGATACGCAGTATTTT. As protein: CASSLAGGASTDTQYF.

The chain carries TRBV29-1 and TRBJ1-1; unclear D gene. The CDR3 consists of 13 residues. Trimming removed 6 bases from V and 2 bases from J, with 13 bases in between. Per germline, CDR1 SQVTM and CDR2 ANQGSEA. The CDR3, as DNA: TGCAGCGTGAAACAGAATCTAAACACTGAAGCTTTCTTT. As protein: CSVKQNLNTEAFF.

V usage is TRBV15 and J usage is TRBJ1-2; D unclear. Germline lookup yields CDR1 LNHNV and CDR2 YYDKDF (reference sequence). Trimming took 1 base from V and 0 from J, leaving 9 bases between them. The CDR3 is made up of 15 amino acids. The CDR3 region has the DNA TGTGCCACCAGCAGAGGGCAGTCCGCTAACTATGGCTACACCTTC. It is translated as CATSRGQSANYGYTF.

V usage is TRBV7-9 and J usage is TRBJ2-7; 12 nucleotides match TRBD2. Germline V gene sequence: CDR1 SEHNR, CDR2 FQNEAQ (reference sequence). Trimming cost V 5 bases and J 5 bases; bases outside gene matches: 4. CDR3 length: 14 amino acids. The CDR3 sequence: CASSILAGGDEQYF. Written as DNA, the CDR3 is TGTGCCAGCAGCATACTAGCGGGAGGAGACGAGCAGTACTTC.

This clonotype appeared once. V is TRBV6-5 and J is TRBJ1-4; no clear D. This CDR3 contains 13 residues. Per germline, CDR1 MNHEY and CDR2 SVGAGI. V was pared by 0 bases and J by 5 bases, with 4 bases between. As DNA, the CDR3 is TGTGCCAGCAGTTACTCCCGGAATGAAAAACTGTTTTTT. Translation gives CASSYSRNEKLFF.

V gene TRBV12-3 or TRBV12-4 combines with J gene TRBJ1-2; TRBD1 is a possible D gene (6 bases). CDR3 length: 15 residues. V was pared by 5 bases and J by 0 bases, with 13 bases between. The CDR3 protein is CASSPRQAPNYGYTF. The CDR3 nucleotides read TGTGCCAGCAGTCCCCGACAGGCCCCTAACTATGGCTACACCTTC.

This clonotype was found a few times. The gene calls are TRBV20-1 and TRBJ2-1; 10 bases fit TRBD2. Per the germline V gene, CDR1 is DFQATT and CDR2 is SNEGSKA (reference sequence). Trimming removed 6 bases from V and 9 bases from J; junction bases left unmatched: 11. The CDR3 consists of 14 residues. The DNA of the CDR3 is TGCAGTGCCTCGCGCGGGACTAGCGCCGCTGAGCAGTTCTTC. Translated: CSASRGTSAAEQFF.

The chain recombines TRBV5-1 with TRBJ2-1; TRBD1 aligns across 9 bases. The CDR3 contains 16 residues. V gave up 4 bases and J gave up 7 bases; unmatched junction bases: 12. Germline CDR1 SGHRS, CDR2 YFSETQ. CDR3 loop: CASSRSPGTGQNEQFF. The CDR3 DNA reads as TGCGCCAGCAGCCGAAGCCCCGGGACAGGGCAGAATGAGCAGTTCTTC. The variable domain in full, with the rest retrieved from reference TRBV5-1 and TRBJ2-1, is KAGVTQTPRYLIKTRGQQVTLSCSPISGHRSVSWYQQTPGQGLQFLFEYFSETQRNKGNFPGRFSGRQFSNSRSEMNVSTLELGDSALYLCASSRSPGTGQNEQFFGPGTRLTVL.

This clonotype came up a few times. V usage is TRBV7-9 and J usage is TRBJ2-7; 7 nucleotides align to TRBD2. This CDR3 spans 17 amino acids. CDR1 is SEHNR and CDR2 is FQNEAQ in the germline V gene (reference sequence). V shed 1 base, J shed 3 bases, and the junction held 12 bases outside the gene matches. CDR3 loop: CASSLVSGGSFNYEQYF. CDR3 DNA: TGTGCCAGCAGCTTAGTTTCTGGCGGGAGTTTTAACTACGAGCAGTACTTC.

CDR3 coding DNA: TGCGCCAGCAGCTTGGGGTTCTCAGGGGTTTCTAACTATGGCTACACCTTC. Its translation is CASSLGFSGVSNYGYTF. The chain couples TRBV5-1 to TRBJ1-2; weak D call: TRBD1 (6 bases). Germline V gene lookup returns CDR1 SGHRS and CDR2 YFSETQ. Trimming removed 0 bases at V and 0 bases at J, with 15 bases between. The CDR3 totals 17 residues.

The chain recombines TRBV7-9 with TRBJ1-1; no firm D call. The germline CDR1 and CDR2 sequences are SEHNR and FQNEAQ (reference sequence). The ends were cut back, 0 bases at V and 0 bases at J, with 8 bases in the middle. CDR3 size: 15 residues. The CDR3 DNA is TGTGCCAGCAGCTTAGCCCTGGAGCTGAACACTGAAGCTTTCTTT. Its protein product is CASSLALELNTEAFF.

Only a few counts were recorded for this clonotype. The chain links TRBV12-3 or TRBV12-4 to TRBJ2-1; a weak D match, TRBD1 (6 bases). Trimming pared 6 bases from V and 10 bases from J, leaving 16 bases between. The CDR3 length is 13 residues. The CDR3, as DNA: TGTGCCAGCAGCCTGGCCCGGGACACCGAGCAGTTCTTC. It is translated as CASSLARDTEQFF.

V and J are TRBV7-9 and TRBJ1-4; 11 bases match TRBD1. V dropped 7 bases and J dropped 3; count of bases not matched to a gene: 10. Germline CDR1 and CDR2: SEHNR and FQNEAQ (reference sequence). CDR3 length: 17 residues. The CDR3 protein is CASNLGQGDSSNEKLFF. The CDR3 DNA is TGTGCCAGCAACTTGGGACAGGGGGATTCTTCTAATGAAAAACTGTTTTTT.

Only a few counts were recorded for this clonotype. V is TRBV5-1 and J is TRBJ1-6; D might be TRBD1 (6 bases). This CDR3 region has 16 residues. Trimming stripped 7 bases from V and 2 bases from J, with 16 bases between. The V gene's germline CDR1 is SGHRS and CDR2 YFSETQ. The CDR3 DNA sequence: TGCGCCAGCTCAACGACTCGGACAGCCTATAATTCACCCCTCCACTTT. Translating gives CASSTTRTAYNSPLHF.

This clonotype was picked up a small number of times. Here the CDR3 DNA reads TGTGCCAGCAGCGACCCCACAGGGCGCCTCTACAATGAGCAGTTCTTC. This encodes CASSDPTGRLYNEQFF. V gene TRBV7-9 combines with J gene TRBJ2-1, with D possibly being TRBD1 (6 bases). CDR1 SEHNR and CDR2 FQNEAQ come from the germline V gene (reference sequence). This CDR3 comprises 16 residues. The V end lost 5 bases, the J end lost 3 bases, and 17 bases lay between the germline ends. Variable domain in full (rest from reference TRBV7-9 and TRBJ2-1): DTGVSQNPRHKITKRGQNVTFRCDPISEHNRLYWYRQTLGQGPEFLTYFQNEAQLEKSRLLSDRFSAERPKGSFSTLEIQRTEQGDSAMYLCASSDPTGRLYNEQFFGPGTRLTVL.

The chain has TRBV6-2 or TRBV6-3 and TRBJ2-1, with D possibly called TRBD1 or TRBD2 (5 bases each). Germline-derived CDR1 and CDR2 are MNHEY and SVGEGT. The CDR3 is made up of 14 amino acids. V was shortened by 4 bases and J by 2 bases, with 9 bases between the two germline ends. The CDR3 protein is CASSSRETYNEQFF. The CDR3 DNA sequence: TGTGCCAGCAGTTCCAGGGAGACCTACAATGAGCAGTTCTTC.

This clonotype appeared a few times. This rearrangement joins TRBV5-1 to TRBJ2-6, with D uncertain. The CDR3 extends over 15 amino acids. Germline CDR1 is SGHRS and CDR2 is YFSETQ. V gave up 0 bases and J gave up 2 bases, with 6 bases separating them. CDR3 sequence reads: CASSLEGAGANVLTF. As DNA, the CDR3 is TGCGCCAGCAGCTTGGAAGGAGCTGGGGCCAACGTCCTGACTTTC.

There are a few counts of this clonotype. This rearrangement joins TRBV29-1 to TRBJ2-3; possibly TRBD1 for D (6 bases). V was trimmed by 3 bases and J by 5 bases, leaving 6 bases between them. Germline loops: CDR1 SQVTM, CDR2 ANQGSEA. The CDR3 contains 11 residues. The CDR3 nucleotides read TGCAGCGTTGACAGGGGAGATACGCAGTATTTT. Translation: CSVDRGDTQYF.

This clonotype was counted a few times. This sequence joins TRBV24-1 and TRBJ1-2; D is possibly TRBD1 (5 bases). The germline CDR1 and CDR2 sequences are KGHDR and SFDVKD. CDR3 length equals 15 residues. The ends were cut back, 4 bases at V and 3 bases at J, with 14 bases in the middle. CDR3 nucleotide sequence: TGTGCCACCAGTGACTCTCCAGGGAGAGACTATGGCTACACCTTC. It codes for CATSDSPGRDYGYTF.

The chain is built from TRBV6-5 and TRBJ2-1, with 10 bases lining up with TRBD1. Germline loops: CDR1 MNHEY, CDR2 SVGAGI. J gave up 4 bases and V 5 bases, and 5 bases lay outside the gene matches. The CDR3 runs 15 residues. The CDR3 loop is CASSRDRGRYNEQFF. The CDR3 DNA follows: TGTGCCAGCAGTCGGGACAGGGGCCGGTACAATGAGCAGTTCTTC.